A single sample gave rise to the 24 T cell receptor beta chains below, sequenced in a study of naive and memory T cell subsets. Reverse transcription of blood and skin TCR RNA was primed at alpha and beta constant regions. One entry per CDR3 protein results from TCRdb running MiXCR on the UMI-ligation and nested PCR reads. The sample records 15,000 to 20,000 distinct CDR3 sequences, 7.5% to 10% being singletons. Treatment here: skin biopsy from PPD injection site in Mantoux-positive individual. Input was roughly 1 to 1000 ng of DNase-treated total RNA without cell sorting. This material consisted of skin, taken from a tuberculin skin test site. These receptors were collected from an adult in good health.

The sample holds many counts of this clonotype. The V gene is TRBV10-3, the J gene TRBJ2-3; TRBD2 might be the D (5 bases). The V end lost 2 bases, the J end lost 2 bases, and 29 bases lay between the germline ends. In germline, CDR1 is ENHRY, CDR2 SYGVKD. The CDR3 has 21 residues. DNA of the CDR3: TGTGCCATCAGTGAGCCCCTGGAAGCGGAAGGCCCTCGGACCTACACAGATACGCAGTATTTT. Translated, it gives CAISEPLEAEGPRTYTDTQYF.

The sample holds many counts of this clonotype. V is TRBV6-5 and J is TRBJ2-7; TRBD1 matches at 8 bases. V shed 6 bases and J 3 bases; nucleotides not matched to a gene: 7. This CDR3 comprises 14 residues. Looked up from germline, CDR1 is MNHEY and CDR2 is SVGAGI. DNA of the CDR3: TGTGCCAGCAGCCAGGGGGACAGGTACTACGAGCAGTACTTC. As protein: CASSQGDRYYEQYF.

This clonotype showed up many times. CDR3: CASRAGHEIYEQYF. In DNA form, the CDR3 reads TGTGCCAGCAGAGCGGGACATGAGATATACGAGCAGTACTTC. The genes are TRBV2 and TRBJ2-7, with D maybe TRBD2 (7 bases). The CDR3 runs 14 residues. Germline V lookup: CDR1 SNHLY, CDR2 FYNNEI. V shed 6 bases and J shed 4 bases, with 16 bases lying between them.

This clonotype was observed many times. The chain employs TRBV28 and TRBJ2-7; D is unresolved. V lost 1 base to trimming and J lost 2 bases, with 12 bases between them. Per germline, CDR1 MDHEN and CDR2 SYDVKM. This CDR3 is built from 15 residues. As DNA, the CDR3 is TGTGCCAGCAGTTTATACGGTTTCTGGGCCTACGAGCAGTACTTC. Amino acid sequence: CASSLYGFWAYEQYF.

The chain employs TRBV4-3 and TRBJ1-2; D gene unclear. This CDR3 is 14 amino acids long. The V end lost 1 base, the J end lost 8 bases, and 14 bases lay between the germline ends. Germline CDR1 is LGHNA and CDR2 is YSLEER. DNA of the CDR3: TGCGCCAGCAGCCAAGGCCACCACTCGGGAGGCTACACCTTC. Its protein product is CASSQGHHSGGYTF.

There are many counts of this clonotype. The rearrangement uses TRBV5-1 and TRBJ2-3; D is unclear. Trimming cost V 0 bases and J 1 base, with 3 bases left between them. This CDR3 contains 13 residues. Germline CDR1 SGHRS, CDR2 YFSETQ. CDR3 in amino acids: CASSLGGTDTQYF. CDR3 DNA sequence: TGCGCCAGCAGCTTGGGGGGCACAGATACGCAGTATTTT.

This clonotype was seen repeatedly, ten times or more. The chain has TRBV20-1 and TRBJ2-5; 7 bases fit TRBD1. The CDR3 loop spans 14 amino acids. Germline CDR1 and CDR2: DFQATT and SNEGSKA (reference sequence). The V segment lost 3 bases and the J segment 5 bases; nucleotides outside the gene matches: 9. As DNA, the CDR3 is TGCAGTGCTAGTTTCGGGACAGATGTGGAGACCCAGTACTTC. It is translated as CSASFGTDVETQYF.

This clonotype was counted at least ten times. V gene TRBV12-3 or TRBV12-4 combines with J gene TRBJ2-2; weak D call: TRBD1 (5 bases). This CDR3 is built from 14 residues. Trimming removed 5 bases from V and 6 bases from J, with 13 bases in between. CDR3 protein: CASSPQGGAGELFF. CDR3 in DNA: TGTGCCAGCAGTCCCCAGGGTGGCGCCGGGGAGCTGTTTTTT.

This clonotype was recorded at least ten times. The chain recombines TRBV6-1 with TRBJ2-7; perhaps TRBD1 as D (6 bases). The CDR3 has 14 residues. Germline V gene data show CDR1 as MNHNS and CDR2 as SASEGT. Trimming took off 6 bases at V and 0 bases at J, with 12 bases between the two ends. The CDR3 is CASREQGFSYEQYF. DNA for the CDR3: TGTGCCAGCAGAGAACAGGGATTCTCCTACGAGCAGTACTTC.

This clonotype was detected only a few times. CDR3 amino acids: CASSFRQKSTDTQYF. The CDR3 region has the DNA TGTGCCAGCAGTTTCCGGCAGAAGAGTACAGATACGCAGTATTTT. J is TRBJ2-3 and V is TRBV12-3 or TRBV12-4; D is unclear. The CDR3 loop spans 15 amino acids. Trimming shortened V by 3 bases and J by 3 bases, and 13 bases separated the two germline ends.

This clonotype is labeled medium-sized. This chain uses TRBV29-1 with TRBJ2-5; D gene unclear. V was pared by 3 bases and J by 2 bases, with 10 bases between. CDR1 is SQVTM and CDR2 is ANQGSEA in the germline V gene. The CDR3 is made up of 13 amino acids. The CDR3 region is CSVEGWQQETQYF. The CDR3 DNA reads TGCAGCGTTGAGGGTTGGCAGCAAGAGACCCAGTACTTC.

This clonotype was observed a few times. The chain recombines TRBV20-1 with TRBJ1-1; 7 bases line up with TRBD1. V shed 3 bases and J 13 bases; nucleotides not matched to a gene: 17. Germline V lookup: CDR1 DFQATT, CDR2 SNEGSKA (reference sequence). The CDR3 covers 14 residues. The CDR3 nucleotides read TGCAGTGCTAGGCCCTCGGGACAGCCAACAACGCTTTTCTTT. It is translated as CSARPSGQPTTLFF.

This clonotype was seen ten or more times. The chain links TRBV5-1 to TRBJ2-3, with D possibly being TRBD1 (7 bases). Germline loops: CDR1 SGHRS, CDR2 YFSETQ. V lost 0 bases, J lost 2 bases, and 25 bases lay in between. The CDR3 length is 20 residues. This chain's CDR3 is CASSLGAKYYRGTATDTQYF. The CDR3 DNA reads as TGCGCCAGCAGCTTGGGCGCAAAGTACTACCGGGGGACAGCCACAGATACGCAGTATTTT.

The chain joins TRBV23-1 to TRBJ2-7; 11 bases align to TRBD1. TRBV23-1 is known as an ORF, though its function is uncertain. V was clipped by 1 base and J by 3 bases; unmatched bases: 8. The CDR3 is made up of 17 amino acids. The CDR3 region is CASSQLRAGQGVYEQYF. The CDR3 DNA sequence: TGCGCCAGCAGTCAATTGAGGGCGGGACAGGGGGTCTACGAGCAGTACTTC.

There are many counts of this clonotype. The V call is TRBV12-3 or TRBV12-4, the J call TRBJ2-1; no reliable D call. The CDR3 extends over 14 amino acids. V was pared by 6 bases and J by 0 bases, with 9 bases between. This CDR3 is CASREQSSYNEQFF. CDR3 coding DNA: TGTGCCAGCAGGGAACAGAGCTCCTACAATGAGCAGTTCTTC.

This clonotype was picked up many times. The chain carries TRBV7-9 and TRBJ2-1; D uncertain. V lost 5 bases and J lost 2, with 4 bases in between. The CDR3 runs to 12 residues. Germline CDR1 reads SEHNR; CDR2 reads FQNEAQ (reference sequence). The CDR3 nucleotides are TGTGCCAGCAGCGTTACCTACAATGAGCAGTTCTTC. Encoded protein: CASSVTYNEQFF.

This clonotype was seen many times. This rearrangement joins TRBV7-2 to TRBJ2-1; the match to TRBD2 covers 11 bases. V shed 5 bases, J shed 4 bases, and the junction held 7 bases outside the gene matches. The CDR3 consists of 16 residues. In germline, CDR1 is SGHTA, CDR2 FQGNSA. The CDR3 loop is CASSSQTSGAYNEQFF. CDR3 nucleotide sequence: TGTGCCAGCAGCAGTCAGACTAGCGGGGCTTACAATGAGCAGTTCTTC.

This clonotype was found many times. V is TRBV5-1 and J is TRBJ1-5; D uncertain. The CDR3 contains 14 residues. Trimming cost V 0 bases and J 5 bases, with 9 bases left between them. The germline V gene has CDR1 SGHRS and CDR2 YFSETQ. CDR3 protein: CASSLAGIDQPQHF. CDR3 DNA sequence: TGCGCCAGCAGCTTGGCAGGAATCGATCAGCCCCAGCATTTT.

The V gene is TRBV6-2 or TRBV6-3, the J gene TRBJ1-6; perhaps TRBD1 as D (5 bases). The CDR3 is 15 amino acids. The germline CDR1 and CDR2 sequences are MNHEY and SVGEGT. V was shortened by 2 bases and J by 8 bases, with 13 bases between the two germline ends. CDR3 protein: CASSYPSTADSPLHF. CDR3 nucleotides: TGTGCCAGCAGTTACCCCTCGACAGCGGATTCACCCCTCCACTTT.

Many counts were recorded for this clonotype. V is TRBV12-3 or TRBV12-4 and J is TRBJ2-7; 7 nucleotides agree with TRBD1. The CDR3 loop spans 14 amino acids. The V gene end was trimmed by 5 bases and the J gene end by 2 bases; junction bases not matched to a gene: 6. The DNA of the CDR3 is TGTGCCAGCAGTGTATGGGGACAGCCCTACGAGCAGTACTTC. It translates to CASSVWGQPYEQYF.

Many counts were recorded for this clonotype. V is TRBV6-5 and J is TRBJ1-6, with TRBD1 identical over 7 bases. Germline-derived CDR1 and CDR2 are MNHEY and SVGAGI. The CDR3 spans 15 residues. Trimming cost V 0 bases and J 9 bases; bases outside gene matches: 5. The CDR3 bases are TGTGCCAGCAGTTACTCCCGGGACAGCCGTTCACCCCTCCACTTT. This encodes CASSYSRDSRSPLHF.

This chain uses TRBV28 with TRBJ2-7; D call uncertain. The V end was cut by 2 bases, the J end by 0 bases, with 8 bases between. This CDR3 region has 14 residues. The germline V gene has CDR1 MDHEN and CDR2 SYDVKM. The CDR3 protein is CASSLAVSSYEQYF. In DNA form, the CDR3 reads TGTGCCAGCAGTTTAGCGGTTAGCTCCTACGAGCAGTACTTC.

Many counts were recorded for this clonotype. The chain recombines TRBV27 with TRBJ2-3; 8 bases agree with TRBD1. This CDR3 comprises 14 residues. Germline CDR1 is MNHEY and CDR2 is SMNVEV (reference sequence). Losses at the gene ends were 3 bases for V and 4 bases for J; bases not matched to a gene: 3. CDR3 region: CASSFVRGPDTQYF. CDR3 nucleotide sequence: TGTGCCAGCAGTTTTGTCAGGGGGCCAGATACGCAGTATTTT.

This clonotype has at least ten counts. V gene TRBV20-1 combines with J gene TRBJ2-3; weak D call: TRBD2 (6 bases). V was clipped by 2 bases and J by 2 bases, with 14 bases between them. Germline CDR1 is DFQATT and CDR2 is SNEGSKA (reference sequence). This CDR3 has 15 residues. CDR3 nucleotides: TGCAGTGCTAGAACTACTAGCTATCCCACAGATACGCAGTATTTT. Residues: CSARTTSYPTDTQYF.